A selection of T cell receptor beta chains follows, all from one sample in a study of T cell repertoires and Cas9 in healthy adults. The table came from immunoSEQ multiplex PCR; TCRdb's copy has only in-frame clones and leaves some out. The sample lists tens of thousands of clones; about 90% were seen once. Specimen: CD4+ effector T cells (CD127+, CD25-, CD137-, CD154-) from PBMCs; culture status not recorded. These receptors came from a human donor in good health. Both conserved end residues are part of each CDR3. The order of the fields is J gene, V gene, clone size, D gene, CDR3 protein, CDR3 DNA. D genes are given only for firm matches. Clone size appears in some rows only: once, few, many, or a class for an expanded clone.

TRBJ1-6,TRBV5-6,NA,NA,CASGGSYNSPLHF,TGTGCCAGCGGCGGTTCGTATAATTCACCCCTCCACTTT
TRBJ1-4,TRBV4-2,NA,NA,CASSLFLDSYEKLFF,TGTGCCAGCAGCCTCTTCTTGGACAGCTATGAAAAACTGTTTTTT
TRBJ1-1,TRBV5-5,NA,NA,CASSLGLRNTEAFF,TGTGCCAGCAGCTTGGGGTTAAGGAACACTGAAGCTTTCTTT
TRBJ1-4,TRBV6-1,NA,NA,CASSEAGGQYNEKLFF,TGTGCCAGCAGTGAAGCGGGGGGTCAGTATAATGAAAAACTGTTTTTT
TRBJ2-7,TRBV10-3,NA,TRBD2,CAISEGAGETYEQYF,TGTGCCATCAGTGAAGGAGCGGGGGAAACCTACGAGCAGTACTTC
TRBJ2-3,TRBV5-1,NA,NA,CATRESGLSTDTQYF,TGCGCCACCCGGGAAAGCGGGCTCTCCACAGATACGCAGTATTTT
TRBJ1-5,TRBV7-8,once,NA,CASSLAETGNQPQHF,TGTGCCAGCAGCTTAGCGGAGACAGGCAATCAGCCCCAGCATTTT
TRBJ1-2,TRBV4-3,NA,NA,CASSQDPGYGYTF,TGCGCCAGCAGCCAAGATCCGGGGTATGGCTACACCTTC
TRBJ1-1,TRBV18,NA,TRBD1,CASSLEQGGNTEAFF,TGTGCCAGCTCACTCGAACAGGGGGGTAACACTGAAGCTTTCTTT
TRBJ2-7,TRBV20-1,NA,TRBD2,CSAGGGYEQYF,TGCAGTGCTGGCGGGGGTTACGAGCAGTACTTC
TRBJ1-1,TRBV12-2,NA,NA,CASRLVRYRAMNTEAFF,TGTGCAAGTCGCTTGGTCCGGTACAGGGCCATGAACACTGAAGCTTTCTTT
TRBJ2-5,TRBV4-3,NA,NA,CASSQHGGQYQETQYF,TGCGCCAGCAGCCAACACGGGGGACAGTACCAAGAGACCCAGTACTTC
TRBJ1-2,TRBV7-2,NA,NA,CASSLGPGGSGYGYTF,TGTGCCAGCAGCTTAGGACCGGGGGGTAGCGGCTATGGCTACACCTTC
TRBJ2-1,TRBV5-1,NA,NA,CASSPSSGRNNEQFF,TGCGCCAGCAGCCCTAGCTCGGGGCGCAACAATGAGCAGTTCTTC
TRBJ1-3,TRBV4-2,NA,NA,CASSQAQISGNTIYF,TGTGCCAGCAGCCAAGCCCAGATCTCTGGAAACACCATATATTTT
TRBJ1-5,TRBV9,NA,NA,CASSVGNSNQPQHF,TGTGCCAGCAGCGTAGGGAATAGCAATCAGCCCCAGCATTTT
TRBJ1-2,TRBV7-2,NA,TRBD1,CASSPDRDRRRGYTF,TGTGCCAGCAGTCCCGACCGGGACAGGCGGCGTGGCTACACCTTC
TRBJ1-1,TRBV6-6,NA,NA,CASSYYKNTEAFF,TGTGCCAGCAGCTATTATAAGAACACTGAAGCTTTCTTT
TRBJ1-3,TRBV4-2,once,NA,CASSPNPQGSGNTIYF,TGTGCCAGCAGCCCGAATCCACAGGGCTCTGGAAACACCATATATTTT
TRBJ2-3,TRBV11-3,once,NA,CASSLGGSFRSTDTQYF,TGTGCCAGCAGCTTGGGTGGGAGTTTTCGTAGCACAGATACGCAGTATTTT
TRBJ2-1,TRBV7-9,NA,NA,CASSNRLDNSYNEQFF,TGTGCCAGCAGCAACCGACTAGACAACTCCTACAATGAGCAGTTCTTC
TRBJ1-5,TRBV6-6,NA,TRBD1,CASSYRGQGGDQPQHF,TGTGCCAGCAGTTACCGCGGACAGGGCGGGGATCAGCCCCAGCATTTT
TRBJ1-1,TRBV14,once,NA,CASSPLTWRGLTEAFF,TGTGCCAGCAGCCCCTTGACGTGGAGGGGACTCACTGAAGCTTTCTTT
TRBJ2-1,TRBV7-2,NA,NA,CASSLVGYNEQFF,TGTGCCAGCAGCTTAGTTGGGTACAATGAGCAGTTCTTC
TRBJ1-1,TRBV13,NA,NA,CASSFRASNTEAFF,TGTGCCAGCAGCTTCCGGGCCTCGAACACTGAAGCTTTCTTT
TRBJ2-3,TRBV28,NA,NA,CASSFGLRGSSTDTQYF,TGTGCCAGCAGTTTCGGCTTGAGGGGATCTAGCACAGATACGCAGTATTTT
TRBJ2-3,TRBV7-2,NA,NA,CATNLHLNTDTQYF,TGTGCCACCAACCTACACCTTAACACAGATACGCAATATTTT
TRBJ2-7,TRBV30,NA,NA,CAWRKTYEQYF,TGTGCCTGGCGAAAGACCTACGAGCAGTACTTC
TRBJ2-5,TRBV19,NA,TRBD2,CASSSAGGPGETQYF,TGTGCCAGTAGTTCAGCGGGAGGGCCGGGTGAGACCCAGTACTTC
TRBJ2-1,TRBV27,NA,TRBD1,CASSSGPRDRGFRFSYNEQFF,TGCGCCAGCAGTTCGGGCCCCCGGGACAGGGGTTTTCGATTCTCCTACAATGAGCAGTTCTTC
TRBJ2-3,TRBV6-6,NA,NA,CASSDPGTDTQYF,TGTGCCAGCAGTGACCCAGGGACCGATACGCAGTATTTT
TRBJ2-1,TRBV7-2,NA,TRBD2,CASSLRETSGGRVFF,TGTGCCAGCAGCTTACGTGAGACTAGCGGGGGCCGAGTGTTCTTC
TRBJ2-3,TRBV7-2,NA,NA,CASSLEVGGDPDTQYF,TGTGCCAGCAGCTTAGAGGTTGGAGGAGACCCAGATACGCAGTATTTT
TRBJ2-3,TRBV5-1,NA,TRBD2,CASSLAVAGVGDTQYF,TGCGCCAGCAGCTTGGCCGTAGCGGGAGTCGGAGATACGCAGTATTTT
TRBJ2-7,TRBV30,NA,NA,CAWRSGPHGDEQYF,TGTGCCTGGAGGTCGGGACCACATGGTGACGAGCAGTACTTC
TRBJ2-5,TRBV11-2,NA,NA,CASSLTTIGETQYF,TGTGCCAGCAGCTTAACAACTATCGGAGAGACCCAGTACTTC
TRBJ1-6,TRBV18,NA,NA,CASSPSFNSPLHF,TGTGCCAGCTCACCGTCGTTTAATTCACCCCTCCACTTT
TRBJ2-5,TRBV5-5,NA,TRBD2,CASSSNGGDQETQYF,TGTGCCAGCAGCTCCAACGGGGGGGACCAAGAGACCCAGTACTTC
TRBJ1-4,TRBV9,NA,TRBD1,CASSVASGTGGEKLFF,TGTGCCAGCAGCGTAGCTTCCGGGACAGGGGGCGAAAAACTGTTTTTT
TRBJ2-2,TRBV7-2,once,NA,CASSFETTPYTGELFF,TGTGCCAGCAGCTTCGAGACAACCCCTTACACCGGGGAGCTGTTTTTT
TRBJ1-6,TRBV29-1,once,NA,CSAQGGSNSPLHF,TGCAGCGCCCAAGGAGGGAGTAATTCACCCCTCCACTTT
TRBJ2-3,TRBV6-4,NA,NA,CASRDFPPRVTDTQYF,TGTGCCAGCAGGGATTTCCCACCACGTGTCACAGATACGCAGTATTTT
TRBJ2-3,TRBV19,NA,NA,CASKVHSTDTQYF,TGTGCCAGTAAGGTCCATAGCACAGATACGCAGTATTTT
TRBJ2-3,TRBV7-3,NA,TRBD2,CASSPGFQRESDTQYF,TGTGCCAGCAGCCCAGGATTCCAGCGGGAGTCAGATACGCAGTATTTT
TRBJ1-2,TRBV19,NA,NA,CASSLRNYGYTF,TGTGCCAGTAGTCTGCGAAACTATGGCTACACCTTC
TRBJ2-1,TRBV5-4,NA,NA,CASSLEVGEQFF,TGTGCCAGCAGCTTGGAGGTGGGGGAGCAGTTCTTC
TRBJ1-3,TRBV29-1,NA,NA,CSVEGQYSGNTIYF,TGCAGCGTTGAGGGACAATACTCTGGAAACACCATATATTTT
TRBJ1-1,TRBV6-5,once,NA,CASSYRQGRWSTEAFF,TGTGCCAGCAGTTATCGCCAGGGGAGGTGGAGCACTGAAGCTTTCTTT
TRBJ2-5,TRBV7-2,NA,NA,CASSLVSSRLETQYF,TGTGCCAGCAGCTTAGTATCTAGTCGTTTAGAGACCCAGTACTTC